This is a list of T cell receptor beta chains from one sample in a study of shared clonotypes between healthy human individuals. TCRdb's table, derived via immunoSEQ multiplex PCR, lists solely in-frame clones and lacks some. The sample records some 1.4 million clones, 96% being singletons. Sequencing input: naive CD4+ T cells sorted from blood. These receptors were obtained from a man aged 25 to 45 in good health. Each CDR3 is given with its conserved first and last residue. A D gene is named only where the DNA matches it firmly. The size of a clone is reported for some rows only, either as once, few or many, or as a class for expanded clones.

v_call,j_call,clone_size,d_call,cdr3_nt,cdr3_aa
TRBV6-6,TRBJ2-3,NA,NA,TGTGCCAGCAGTGAGGGGACGGCGACAGATACGCAGTATTTT,CASSEGTATDTQYF
TRBV13,TRBJ2-7,NA,TRBD1,TGTGCCAGCAGCTTAGGACAGGGGTTCTACGAGCAGTACTTC,CASSLGQGFYEQYF
TRBV9,TRBJ1-1,NA,TRBD1,TGTGCCAGCAGCGGCGACAGGGGGAACACTGAAGCTTTCTTT,CASSGDRGNTEAFF
TRBV5-1,TRBJ1-4,NA,NA,TGCGCCAGCAGCTTGAGCGCAACTAATGAAAAACTGTTTTTT,CASSLSATNEKLFF
TRBV6-1,TRBJ2-5,NA,NA,TGTGCCAGCAGTGAAGCGCCGAGGGGGATAGAGACCCAGTACTTC,CASSEAPRGIETQYF
TRBV5-1,TRBJ1-4,once,TRBD1,TGCGCCAGCAGCTTGGCAGTGCAGGGGGCGCAGACCTTTAATGAAAAACTGTTTTTT,CASSLAVQGAQTFNEKLFF
TRBV7-9,TRBJ2-1,NA,TRBD2,TGTGCCAGCAGCCTAGGCGCTAGCGGGAGGGCCCTGGATGAGCAGTTCTTC,CASSLGASGRALDEQFF
TRBV30,TRBJ2-4,NA,NA,TGTGCCTGGTCTAACCTCCCCGGGGGCAAAAACATTCAGTACTTC,CAWSNLPGGKNIQYF
TRBV5-1,TRBJ2-5,NA,NA,TGCGCCAGCAGCTCCAGGGACTCGCCTAAGGGGACCCAGTACTTC,CASSSRDSPKGTQYF
TRBV18,TRBJ1-5,NA,NA,TGTGCCAGCTCACCTAACAGGGACGGACAGCCCCAGCATTTT,CASSPNRDGQPQHF
TRBV5-1,TRBJ2-5,NA,NA,TGCGCCAGCAGAGCGCAAGAGACCCAGTACTTC,CASRAQETQYF
TRBV7-3,TRBJ1-1,NA,TRBD1,TGTGCCAGCAGCTTAAGATCCCCCCTATCAGGGACAGGGGTGGTTGTCATGAACACTGAAGCTTTCTTT,CASSLRSPLSGTGVVVMNTEAFF
TRBV6-1,TRBJ1-1,NA,NA,TGTGCCAGCAGGCTTTACTCCGGCGACACTGAAGCTTTCTTT,CASRLYSGDTEAFF
TRBV27,TRBJ2-7,NA,NA,TGTGCCAGCAGTTTATTTCATGGGGCAGGGGAAACCTACGAGCAGTACTTC,CASSLFHGAGETYEQYF
TRBV27,TRBJ1-5,NA,NA,TGTGCCAGCGAACCCCGAATCAATAGCAATCAGCCCCAGCATTTT,CASEPRINSNQPQHF
TRBV19,TRBJ1-5,NA,NA,TGTGCCAGTAGTATGGACTTAAATCCCCAGCCCCAGCATTTT,CASSMDLNPQPQHF
TRBV10-3,TRBJ2-7,NA,NA,TGTGCCACTAGAGACAGCGCGTCGGTCTCCTACGAGCAGTACTTC,CATRDSASVSYEQYF
TRBV21-1,TRBJ2-7,NA,NA,TGTGCCAGCAGCAAGTCACCCCGGACAGGCTTGGACCCCTACGAGCAGTACTTC,CASSKSPRTGLDPYEQYF
TRBV7-6,TRBJ2-7,NA,NA,TGTGCCAGCAGCTTAGCGAGCGGACTATACGAGCAGTACTTC,CASSLASGLYEQYF
TRBV6-1,TRBJ1-5,NA,TRBD1,TGTGCCAGCAGCGAACAGGGGGCGGGTCAGCCCCAGCATTTT,CASSEQGAGQPQHF
TRBV9,TRBJ2-3,few,NA,TGTGCCAGCAGCGTAGAGGTGGATACGCAGTATTTT,CASSVEVDTQYF
TRBV21-1,TRBJ2-7,once,NA,TGTGCCAGCAGCAAAGCGGGACAGGACTACCCGCCCGCCTACGAGCAGTACTTC,CASSKAGQDYPPAYEQYF
TRBV28,TRBJ1-4,NA,NA,TGTGCCAGCAGGACCCCCAATGAAAAACTGTTTTTT,CASRTPNEKLFF
TRBV6-6,TRBJ2-7,NA,NA,TGTGCCAGCAGTTTGCGACAGGGAGGTTTCGACGAGCAGTACTTC,CASSLRQGGFDEQYF